The entry that follows covers one T cell receptor beta chain sequence. The data were taken from a study of human T cells and chemical hapten exposure. TCRdb fed the RACE reads into MiXCR, producing one record per CDR3 protein. The repertoire holds 65,000 to 85,000 distinct CDR3 sequences, with about a tenth as singletons. The CDR3 spans 12 residues. Trimming took 6 bases from V and 7 from J, leaving 12 bases between them. Germline V lookup: CDR1 DFQATT, CDR2 SNEGSKA (reference sequence). The time point here: patch test 1, 2 weeks after DPC sensitization. Treatment in this sample: therapeutic diphenylcyclopropenone sensitization with weekly scalp DPC.

This sequence joins TRBV20-1 and TRBJ1-4, with TRBD1 as a possible D gene (6 bases). This clonotype was sampled from a woman aged 45-60 years with alopecia areata. Some clones in this sample may be carry-over from other donors' samples. The sequences come from whole blood, collected in connection with sensitization to the hapten diphenylcyclopropenone (DPC). In nucleotides, the CDR3 is TGCAGTGCCCCGGACAGAACTGAAAAACTGTTTTTT. Translation gives CSAPDRTEKLFF.